A selection of T cell receptor beta chains follows, all from one sample in a study of CD8 T cells in ankylosing spondylitis. TCRdb processed the 5' RACE reads anew with MiXCR; each CDR3 protein has one entry. The sample records some 63,000 distinct CDR3 sequences, 6.2% being singletons. The sequenced sample consisted of synovial fluid, either unsorted or a sorted T cell fraction (not recorded which). All receptors derive from a male donor with ankylosing spondylitis. Both conserved end residues are part of each CDR3. Each record gives: J gene, clone size, V gene, CDR3 length, D gene, CDR3 DNA, CDR3 protein. A D gene is named only where the DNA matches it firmly. Size is stated for part of the rows, as once, few or many counts, or as a class when the clone is expanded.

>TRBJ1-1|.|TRBV5-1|14|.
TGCGCCAGCAGCTTGTTACCGATGAACACTGAAGCTTTCTTT
CASSLLPMNTEAFF
>TRBJ1-1|few|TRBV7-9|16|.
TGTGCCAGCAGCTCCCCCGGGGGTGCGGTGAACACTGAAGCTTTCTTT
CASSSPGGAVNTEAFF
>TRBJ2-6|.|TRBV3-1|17|.
TGTGCCAGCAGCCAATCTCCTTTGGGCTCTGGGGCCAACGTCCTGACTTTC
CASSQSPLGSGANVLTF
>TRBJ1-4|.|TRBV7-2|16|.
TGTGCCAGCAGCCCGGGGCAGACAGCAACTAATGAAAAACTGTTTTTT
CASSPGQTATNEKLFF
>TRBJ1-2|many|TRBV18|14|.
TGTGCCAGCTCACCACCGTCCGGAGCCTATGGCTACACCTTC
CASSPPSGAYGYTF
>TRBJ1-1|many|TRBV7-9|14|.
TGTGCCAGCACCCCCCTGGGGGGGAACACTGAAGCTTTCTTT
CASTPLGGNTEAFF
>TRBJ2-7|many|TRBV3-1|15|.
TGTGCCAGCAGTAGCGGTCCGCTACGGGGATACGAGCAGTACTTC
CASSSGPLRGYEQYF
>TRBJ1-2|many|TRBV19|14|.
TGTGCCAGTACAGGGTCGAGGGCGAACTATGGCTACACCTTC
CASTGSRANYGYTF
>TRBJ1-1|many|TRBV20-1|15|TRBD1
TGCAGTGCTAGGGGCCGGGACAGGGGAAATACTGAAGCTTTCTTT
CSARGRDRGNTEAFF
>TRBJ2-6|.|TRBV12-3/TRBV12-4|14|.
TGTGCCAGCAGTTTGCGCTCTGGGGCCAACGTCCTGACTTTC
CASSLRSGANVLTF
>TRBJ1-4|many|TRBV7-2|16|TRBD1
TGTGCCAGCAGCTTAGGGGGACAGGCCTTTAATGAAAAACTGTTTTTT
CASSLGGQAFNEKLFF
>TRBJ1-4|few|TRBV6-2/TRBV6-3|14|.
TGTGCCAGCCGCAGGGGAAGGGGAAATGAAAAACTGTTTTTT
CASRRGRGNEKLFF
>TRBJ1-3|few|TRBV6-1|13|.
TGTGCCAGCACCCGGGCCTCTGGAAACACCATATATTTT
CASTRASGNTIYF
>TRBJ2-5|many|TRBV4-3|14|.
TGCGCCAGCAGCCAGGACTCCTCGCGAGAGACCCAGTACTTC
CASSQDSSRETQYF
>TRBJ2-1|many|TRBV24-1|17|TRBD2
TGTGCCACCAGTGACCGGCCGAGGAGCGGGAGTAGGAATGAGCAGTTCTTC
CATSDRPRSGSRNEQFF
>TRBJ1-2|many|TRBV11-2|12|.
TGTGCCAGCAGCTTAGCTAACTATGGCTACACCTTC
CASSLANYGYTF
>TRBJ2-5|.|TRBV4-2|14|.
TGTGCCAGCAGCCAAGATCAGAGAGGAGAGACCCAGTACTTC
CASSQDQRGETQYF
>TRBJ2-1|many|TRBV28|12|.
TGTGCCAGCAGTTTCCGTTTGGATGAGCAGTTCTTC
CASSFRLDEQFF
>TRBJ2-7|.|TRBV4-2|13|.
TGTGCCAGCAGCCATGAACAGGTTTACGAGCAGTACTTC
CASSHEQVYEQYF
>TRBJ2-3|.|TRBV20-1|15|TRBD1
TGCAGTGCTAGATGGCAGGGGGTGAGCACAGATACGCAGTATTTT
CSARWQGVSTDTQYF
>TRBJ1-2|few|TRBV5-1|15|.
TGCGCCAGCAGCTTGGTACGCGGCGAAATTGATGGCTACACCTTC
CASSLVRGEIDGYTF
>TRBJ2-1|many|TRBV2|15|TRBD1
TGTGCCAGCAGAGAAGGGTCAGGGACAGGCAATGAGCAGTTCTTC
CASREGSGTGNEQFF
>TRBJ2-7|many|TRBV20-1|14|.
TGCAGTGCTAGGGGGGTTTTTGGTACCTACGAGCAGTACTTC
CSARGVFGTYEQYF
>TRBJ2-1|.|TRBV2|15|TRBD1
TGTGCCAGCAGTCCCCCGGGACAGCTCTACAATGAGCAGTTCTTC
CASSPPGQLYNEQFF
>TRBJ1-1|many|TRBV29-1|12|TRBD1
TGCAGCGTTCAGGTCGGGGACAGTGAAGCTTTCTTT
CSVQVGDSEAFF
>TRBJ1-6|many|TRBV3-1|16|TRBD1
TGTGCCAGCAGCCAGAAACAGGGGGCGCCCAATTCACCCCTCCACTTT
CASSQKQGAPNSPLHF
>TRBJ1-3|few|TRBV7-2|16|.
TGTGCCAGCACCCGATACAGCGGGGGGCATGGAAACACCATATATTTT
CASTRYSGGHGNTIYF
>TRBJ2-3|medium-sized|TRBV5-1|16|TRBD2
TGCGCCAGCAGCCAAGGGACTAGCAGTAACACAGATACGCAGTATTTT
CASSQGTSSNTDTQYF
>TRBJ2-1|many|TRBV12-3/TRBV12-4|13|.
TGTGCCAGTAGAGAATCCCTAATTAATGAGCAGTTCTTC
CASRESLINEQFF
>TRBJ2-1|many|TRBV19|13|TRBD2
TGTGCCATCTGGACTAGCGGGAGCCGTGAGCAGTTCTTC
CAIWTSGSREQFF
>TRBJ2-3|few|TRBV10-3|14|.
TGTGCCATCCGTACACACCCTTACACAGATACGCAGTATTTT
CAIRTHPYTDTQYF
>TRBJ2-5|.|TRBV7-9|15|.
TGTGCCAGCAGCTTAGCCCCTTGGGGCCAAGAGACCCAGTACTTC
CASSLAPWGQETQYF
>TRBJ2-7|.|TRBV6-5|16|TRBD2
TGTGCCAGCAGTTACTCGGCTAGCGGGAGGGTGTGGGAGCAGTACTTC
CASSYSASGRVWEQYF
>TRBJ1-5|.|TRBV5-5|14|.
TGTGCCAGCAGCGTGGTACTTAGCAATCAGCCCCAGCATTTT
CASSVVLSNQPQHF
>TRBJ1-1|.|TRBV7-2|16|.
TGTGCCAGCAGCCCTCGGGGGGGGGCGAGGGACACTGAAGCTTTCTTT
CASSPRGGARDTEAFF
>TRBJ2-4|.|TRBV3-1|15|.
TGTGCCAGCAGCCACAAAAACGAGGTAGATGGCATTCAGTACTTC
CASSHKNEVDGIQYF
>TRBJ2-3|few|TRBV20-1|15|.
TGCAGTGCCGCACAGGATGGGGAAGGCGCAGATACGCAGTATTTT
CSAAQDGEGADTQYF
>TRBJ2-1|medium-sized|TRBV7-2|16|TRBD2
TGTGCCAGCAGCTTAGGGCCGGGACTAGCCTACAATGAGCAGTTCTTC
CASSLGPGLAYNEQFF
>TRBJ1-1|.|TRBV6-4|14|.
TGTGCCAGCAGTGACTGGGGTGGGGAAACTGAAGCTTTCTTT
CASSDWGGETEAFF
>TRBJ2-5|few|TRBV6-2/TRBV6-3|14|.
TGTGCCAGCAGTTACTCGATCCTTGTAGAGACCCAGTACTTC
CASSYSILVETQYF
>TRBJ2-2|many|TRBV5-4|15|.
TGTGCCAGCAGCCCAGGGACCTGGGCACCCGGGGAGCTGTTTTTT
CASSPGTWAPGELFF
>TRBJ2-7|.|TRBV7-9|16|TRBD1
TGTGCCAGCAGCTCGACCCGCGACAGGGTTCCCCACGAGCAGTACTTC
CASSSTRDRVPHEQYF
>TRBJ2-5|many|TRBV29-1|15|TRBD1
TGCAGCGTTGACTCCCCGGGAGGACAGGGGGCGACCCAGTACTTC
CSVDSPGGQGATQYF
>TRBJ1-6|many|TRBV5-1|17|.
TGCGCCAGCAGCTTGACCCTGAGGAGGGGAGATAATTCACCCCTCCACTTT
CASSLTLRRGDNSPLHF
>TRBJ1-1|few|TRBV11-3|14|TRBD1
TGTGCCAGCAGCTGGGACAGTATGAACACTGAAGCTTTCTTT
CASSWDSMNTEAFF
>TRBJ2-1|.|TRBV29-1|14|.
TGCAGCGTTGAAACAGGAGTAGGGTTTAACGAGCAGTTCTTC
CSVETGVGFNEQFF
>TRBJ2-1|many|TRBV25-1|14|.
TGTGCCAGCAGTGAATTGAGGCAGACCCGTGAGCAGTTCTTC
CASSELRQTREQFF
>TRBJ2-2|.|TRBV7-2|16|TRBD2
TGTGCCAGCAGCCCCAACGGGGGGGGCGCCTCCGGGGAGCTGTTTTTT
CASSPNGGGASGELFF
>TRBJ1-2|.|TRBV7-2|15|TRBD1
TGTGCCAGCAGCTTGGCTATGGGGGGACAGTATGGCTACACCTTC
CASSLAMGGQYGYTF
>TRBJ2-7|few|TRBV7-6|13|.
TGTGCCAGCAGCTTAGCGCAAGGGTACGAGCAGTACTTC
CASSLAQGYEQYF
>TRBJ1-3|.|TRBV6-5|17|.
TGTGCCAGCAGTTACTCGATGGCGGCTGTCTCTGGAAACACCATATATTTT
CASSYSMAAVSGNTIYF
>TRBJ2-5|many|TRBV6-1|16|TRBD1
TGTGCCAGCAGTCCCCGGGACAGCTACTACCAAGAGACCCAGTACTTC
CASSPRDSYYQETQYF
>TRBJ2-1|medium-sized|TRBV20-1|16|TRBD2
TGCAGTGCTCCCTCAAACCGGGACTACTCCTACAATGAGCAGTTCTTC
CSAPSNRDYSYNEQFF
>TRBJ1-2|many|TRBV7-9|17|TRBD1
TGTGCCAGCAGCTCTCCCACCCAGACAGGGCTGGTCTATGGCTACACCTTC
CASSSPTQTGLVYGYTF
>TRBJ2-3|many|TRBV28|14|.
TGTGCCAGCAGTTTAAATGCGTCCCCGGATACGCAGTATTTT
CASSLNASPDTQYF
>TRBJ2-5|few|TRBV11-2|15|.
TGTGCCAGCAGCTTACGGGAAGGGTTTCTGGAGACCCAGTACTTC
CASSLREGFLETQYF
>TRBJ1-2|many|TRBV29-1|14|.
TGCAGCGTTGAACTGACTTCCTGGGGAGATGGCTACACCTTC
CSVELTSWGDGYTF
>TRBJ2-7|.|TRBV5-6|18|.
TGTGCCAGCAGCGGGGGGGCCATCAACAGGGGCCTTTCCTACGAGCAGTACTTC
CASSGGAINRGLSYEQYF
>TRBJ2-2|many|TRBV9|15|.
TGTGCCAGCAGCGTAGTGGCAGAGAACACCGGGGAGCTGTTTTTT
CASSVVAENTGELFF
>TRBJ2-7|few|TRBV6-2/TRBV6-3|14|.
TGTGCCAGCAGCTCGGAACAGATTATCTACGAGCAGTACTTC
CASSSEQIIYEQYF